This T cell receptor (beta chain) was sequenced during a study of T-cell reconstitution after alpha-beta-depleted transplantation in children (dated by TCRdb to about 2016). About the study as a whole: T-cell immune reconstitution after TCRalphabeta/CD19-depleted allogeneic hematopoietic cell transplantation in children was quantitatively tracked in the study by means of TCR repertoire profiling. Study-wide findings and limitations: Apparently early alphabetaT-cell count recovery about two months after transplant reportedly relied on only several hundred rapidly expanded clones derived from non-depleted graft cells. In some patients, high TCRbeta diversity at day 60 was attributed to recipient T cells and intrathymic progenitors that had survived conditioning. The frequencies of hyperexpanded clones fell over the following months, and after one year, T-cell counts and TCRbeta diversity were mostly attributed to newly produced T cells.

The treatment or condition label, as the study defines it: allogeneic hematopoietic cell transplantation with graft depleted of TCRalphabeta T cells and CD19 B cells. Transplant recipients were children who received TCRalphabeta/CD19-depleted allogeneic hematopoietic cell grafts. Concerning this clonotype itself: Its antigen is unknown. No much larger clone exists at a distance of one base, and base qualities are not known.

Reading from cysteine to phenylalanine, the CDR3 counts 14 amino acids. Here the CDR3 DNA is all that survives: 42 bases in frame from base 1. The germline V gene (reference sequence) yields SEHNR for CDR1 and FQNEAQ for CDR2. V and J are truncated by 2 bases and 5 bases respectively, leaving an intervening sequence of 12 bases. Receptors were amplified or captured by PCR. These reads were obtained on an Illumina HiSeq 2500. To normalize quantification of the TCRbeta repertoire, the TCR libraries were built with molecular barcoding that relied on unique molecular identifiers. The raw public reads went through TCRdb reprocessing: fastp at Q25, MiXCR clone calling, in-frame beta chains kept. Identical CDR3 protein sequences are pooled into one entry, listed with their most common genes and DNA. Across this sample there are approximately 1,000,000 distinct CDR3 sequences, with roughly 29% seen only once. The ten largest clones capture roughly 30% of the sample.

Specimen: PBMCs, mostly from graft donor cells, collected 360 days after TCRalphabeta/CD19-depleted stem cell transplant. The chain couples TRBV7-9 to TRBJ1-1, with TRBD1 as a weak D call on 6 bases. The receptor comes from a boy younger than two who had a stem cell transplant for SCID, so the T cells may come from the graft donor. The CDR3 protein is CASSLLWGHTEAFF. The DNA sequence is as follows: TGTGCCAGCAGCTTATTGTGGGGGCATACTGAAGCTTTCTTT.